This T cell receptor (beta chain) was documented in a study of blood T cells in healthy people across ages. On the study more broadly: Per two T cells, about one barcoded beta molecule was captured through template switching.

CDR1 SSHAT and CDR2 FNYEAQ come from the germline V gene (reference sequence). This CDR3 is 17 amino acids long. Notes on this clonotype: What it recognizes is unknown. An end of the junction differs from the germline gene, which may be a read error.

Next came a second PCR, run for about 7 to 11 cycles, which used a sample-barcoded 5' primer along with a J-beta primer mix. From the 5' RACE reads, TCRdb called clonotypes with MiXCR, one entry per CDR3 protein. The data show approximately 490,000 distinct CDR3 sequences, about 25% seen once. Study findings and constraints: The study could not conclusively compare naive and antigen-experienced cells, given its unsorted PBMCs.

In addition, the sample was reused for a study of T cells of mothers and their children.

The TCR comes from a boy between 10 and 17 years old in good health. The V call is TRBV7-7, the J call TRBJ2-5, with TRBD1 identical over 8 bases. The sequenced material came from blood. As DNA, the CDR3 is TGTGCTAGCAGCTTGGGACAGGCTCGATACTTCCAAGAGACCCAGTACTTC. This encodes CASSLGQARYFQETQYF.